Each of the 7 T cell receptor beta chains below was sequenced from the same sample in a study of shared clonotypes between healthy human individuals. Profiled with immunoSEQ multiplex PCR; TCRdb holds only in-frame clones, not every one. This sample has approximately 2,000,000 clones, with just under 95% found just once. The naive CD8 subset, CD45RO-negative cells positively selected for CCR7, excluded terminally differentiated effector memory CD45RA+ cells. Material: naive CD8+ T cells from PBMCs. These receptors all stem from a man younger than 30 in good health. Some clones in this sample may be carry-over from other donors' samples.

The chain uses TRBV5-1 and TRBJ1-5; D unclear. Germline V gene lookup returns CDR1 SGHRS and CDR2 YFSETQ. The CDR3 runs to 14 residues. The germline V and J ends were trimmed by 3 bases and 6 bases, with 13 bases remaining between them. The CDR3 reads CASSYDPEGQPQHF. The CDR3 coding sequence is TGCGCCAGCAGCTATGACCCGGAGGGTCAGCCCCAGCATTTT.

The V and J genes are TRBV7-9 and TRBJ1-2; unclear D gene. Trimming stripped 5 bases from V and 6 bases from J, with 13 bases between. The CDR3 runs to 13 residues. Germline V gives CDR1 SEHNR, CDR2 FQNEAQ (reference sequence). The CDR3 loop reads CASSPGSPNGYTF. The CDR3 bases are TGTGCCAGCAGCCCCGGGTCACCAAATGGCTACACCTTC.

The chain has TRBV13 and TRBJ2-1, with a weak D call TRBD2 (5 bases). V dropped 4 bases and J dropped 3 bases, with 10 bases sitting between them. Germline values: CDR1 PRHDT, CDR2 FYEKMQ (reference sequence). The CDR3 has 14 amino acids. The CDR3 protein is CASSYQRSYNEQFF. In DNA, the CDR3 is TGTGCCAGCAGCTACCAGCGGAGCTACAATGAGCAGTTCTTC.

This chain uses TRBV5-1 with TRBJ2-1; no clear D. Germline V gene lookup returns CDR1 SGHRS and CDR2 YFSETQ. V dropped 4 bases and J dropped 1 base, with 12 bases sitting between them. The CDR3 sequence is 15 residues long. The CDR3 reads CASSRAAPSYNEQFF. The CDR3 DNA sequence: TGCGCCAGCAGCAGGGCAGCCCCTTCCTACAATGAGCAGTTCTTC.

The chain joins TRBV19 to TRBJ2-3, with D possibly matching TRBD2 (5 bases). The CDR3 extends over 14 amino acids. Germline CDR1 LNHDA, CDR2 SQIVND (reference sequence). Trimming removed 5 bases at V and 3 bases at J, with 12 bases between. The CDR3 loop reads CASSGGLVTDTQYF. The CDR3 DNA reads as TGTGCCAGTAGTGGTGGACTCGTTACAGATACGCAGTATTTT. Supplemented by reference TRBV19 and TRBJ2-3, the full variable domain reads DGGITQSPKYLFRKEGQNVTLSCEQNLNHDAMYWYRQDPGQGLRLIYYSQIVNDFQKGDIAEGYSVSREKKESFPLTVTSAQKNPTAFYLCASSGGLVTDTQYFGPGTRLTVL.

The V call is TRBV11-2, the J call TRBJ2-1; D gene unclear. The CDR3 has 15 amino acids. Germline CDR1 and CDR2: SGHAT and FQNNGV. V lost 2 bases, J lost 6 bases, and 14 bases lay in between. CDR3 bases: TGTGCCAGCAGCTTACAATCCATAGCCCCCAATGAGCAGTTCTTC. Translating gives CASSLQSIAPNEQFF. The entire variable domain, with the rest obtained from reference TRBV11-2 and TRBJ2-1, is as follows: EAGVAQSPRYKIIEKRQSVAFWCNPISGHATLYWYQQILGQGPKLLIQFQNNGVVDDSQLPKDRFSAERLKGVDSTLKIQPAKLEDSAVYLCASSLQSIAPNEQFFGPGTRLTVL.

This clone has only one observation. The chain combines TRBV9 with TRBJ2-3; 7 bases match TRBD2. CDR1 is SGDLS, CDR2 YYNGEE, per germline. V lost 0 bases and J lost 3; bases outside the gene matches: 10. The CDR3 sequence is 17 residues long. The CDR3 here is CASSVGGRAGVTDTQYF. The CDR3 DNA sequence: TGTGCCAGCAGCGTAGGAGGGCGGGCGGGAGTGACAGATACGCAGTATTTT.